Presented here are 16 T cell receptor beta chains from one specimen sequenced in a study of beta chain features in type 1 diabetes. Expressed TCRB transcripts were sequenced because the entire RNA isolate underwent reverse transcription. The assay was immunoSEQ multiplex PCR, and TCRdb's table has in-frame clones only and misses some. The sample holds approximately 470,000 clones, approximately 28% seen once. The material sequenced was naive CD4+ T cells from blood. Receptor source: a young man in good health.

This chain uses TRBV5-1 with TRBJ2-2, with 7 bases matching TRBD1. CDR1 and CDR2 (germline): SGHRS, YFSETQ. CDR3 size: 16 residues. V lost 4 bases and J lost 0; bases outside the gene matches: 6. The CDR3 loop is CASSPAGQANTGELFF. The DNA of the CDR3 is TGCGCCAGCAGCCCTGCAGGACAGGCGAACACCGGGGAGCTGTTTTTT.

This chain connects TRBV28 to TRBJ2-6; D tentatively reads TRBD1 or TRBD2 (6 bases each). The germline CDR1 and CDR2 sequences are MDHEN and SYDVKM. The CDR3 consists of 16 residues. V lost 2 bases, J lost 12 bases, and 20 bases lay in between. The CDR3 is CASSLIGGPVSGVLTF. As DNA, the CDR3 is TGTGCCAGCAGTTTAATCGGGGGCCCGGTTTCGGGCGTCCTGACTTTC.

In its sample, this clone was seen a few times. The chain joins TRBV18 to TRBJ2-3, with D perhaps TRBD1 (6 bases). The germline V gene has CDR1 KGHSH and CDR2 LQKENI. The CDR3 has 15 residues. The V end was cut by 3 bases, the J end by 4 bases, with 14 bases between. The CDR3 sequence is CASSPARGLADTQYF. The DNA of the CDR3 is TGTGCCAGCTCACCGGCCAGGGGATTGGCAGATACGCAGTATTTT.

This clone was observed a handful of times. The same CDR3 also results from other DNA sequences found in this sample. The chain is built from TRBV28 and TRBJ1-5; D not resolved. This CDR3 is 11 amino acids long. With 5 bases removed from V and 5 bases from J, the gap between germline ends came to 4 bases. Germline CDR1 and CDR2: MDHEN and SYDVKM. The CDR3 DNA sequence: TGTGCCAGCAGTACGTATCAGCCCCAGCATTTT. Amino acid sequence: CASSTYQPQHF.

The rearrangement uses TRBV30 and TRBJ1-3; perhaps TRBD1 as D (6 bases). The germline gives CDR1 GTSNPN, CDR2 SVGIG (reference sequence). Between the trimmed V and J ends, which lost 2 bases and 0 bases, there was a span of 11 bases. The CDR3 extends over 15 amino acids. The CDR3 bases are TGTGCCTGGAGTTCTAGGGGGATCTCTGGAAACACCATATATTTT. Protein: CAWSSRGISGNTIYF.

The chain has TRBV2 and TRBJ2-2, with D perhaps given as TRBD1 or TRBD2 (5 bases each). Trimming left V 5 bases short and J 6 bases short, with 13 bases between. This CDR3 contains 14 residues. CDR1 SNHLY and CDR2 FYNNEI come from the germline V gene. The CDR3 region has the DNA TGTGCCAGCAGTCCACAACGAGGGGCCGGGGAGCTGTTTTTT. Translated, it gives CASSPQRGAGELFF. Together with reference TRBV2 and TRBJ2-2, the CDR3 gives the full variable domain: EPEVTQTPSHQVTQMGQEVILRCVPISNHLYFYWYRQILGQKVEFLVSFYNNEISEKSEIFDDQFSVERPDGSNFTLKIRSTKLEDSAMYFCASSPQRGAGELFFGEGSRLTVL.

The DNA of the CDR3 is TGCGCCAGCAGCCAAGTGTGGGACAGAGACTATGGCTACACCTTC. It yields the protein CASSQVWDRDYGYTF. The gene calls are TRBV4-1 and TRBJ1-2, with TRBD1 identical over 7 bases. The CDR3 is 15 residues long. Per germline, CDR1 MGHRA and CDR2 YSYEKL. V lost 1 base, J lost 3 bases, and 5 bases stayed unmatched.

The chain links TRBV30 to TRBJ2-7; no firm D call. The CDR3 loop spans 15 amino acids. Trimming pared 4 bases from V and 0 bases from J, leaving 16 bases between. In germline, CDR1 is GTSNPN, CDR2 SVGIG (reference sequence). This CDR3 reads CAWTHKVPLSYEQYF. In DNA form, the CDR3 reads TGTGCCTGGACTCATAAGGTCCCCCTCTCCTACGAGCAGTACTTC.

In its sample, this clone was seen a few times. The rearrangement uses TRBV5-1 and TRBJ1-3; D unresolved. From germline, CDR1 is SGHRS and CDR2 YFSETQ. The CDR3 runs 12 residues. With 0 bases removed from V and 4 bases from J, the gap between germline ends came to 2 bases. The CDR3 nucleotides read TGCGCCAGCAGCTTGGACGGAAACACCATATATTTT. Translated: CASSLDGNTIYF.

The rearrangement joins TRBV14 to TRBJ2-7; 11 bases agree with TRBD2. J gave up 3 bases and V 5 bases, and 3 bases lay outside the gene matches. There are 14 residues in the CDR3. Germline loops: CDR1 SGHDN, CDR2 FVKESK. The DNA of the CDR3 is TGTGCCAGCAGCTTTGGACTAGCGGGCTACGAGCAGTACTTC. Translation: CASSFGLAGYEQYF. Drawing the rest from reference TRBV14 and TRBJ2-7, the complete variable domain is EAGVTQFPSHSVIEKGQTVTLRCDPISGHDNLYWYRRVMGKEIKFLLHFVKESKQDESGMPNNRFLAERTGGTYSTLKVQPAELEDSGVYFCASSFGLAGYEQYFGPGTRLTVT.

This clone was found a few times. The chain has TRBV28 and TRBJ2-3; D is undetermined. The CDR3 sequence is 12 residues long. Trimming shortened V by 4 bases and J by 9 bases, and 11 bases separated the two germline ends. Germline values: CDR1 MDHEN, CDR2 SYDVKM. The CDR3 spells CASSWLLRTQYF. The DNA of the CDR3 is TGTGCCAGCAGTTGGCTGTTGAGGACGCAGTATTTT. The whole variable domain, filled in from reference TRBV28 and TRBJ2-3, reads DVKVTQSSRYLVKRTGEKVFLECVQDMDHENMFWYRQDPGLGLRLIYFSYDVKMKEKGDIPEGYSVSREKKERFSLILESASTNQTSMYLCASSWLLRTQYFGPGTRLTVL.

The rearrangement uses TRBV2 and TRBJ2-7; D possibly corresponds to TRBD2 (5 bases). V was cut by 3 bases and J by 1 base, with 7 bases left in between. The germline V gene has CDR1 SNHLY and CDR2 FYNNEI. This CDR3 spans 13 amino acids. DNA of the CDR3: TGTGCCAGCAGTGAGGGGAGTTCCTACGAGCAGTACTTC. It encodes CASSEGSSYEQYF. The full variable domain, rest sourced from reference TRBV2 and TRBJ2-7, is EPEVTQTPSHQVTQMGQEVILRCVPISNHLYFYWYRQILGQKVEFLVSFYNNEISEKSEIFDDQFSVERPDGSNFTLKIRSTKLEDSAMYFCASSEGSSYEQYFGPGTRLTVT.

The chain has TRBV7-2 and TRBJ2-1, with TRBD2 as a possible D gene (6 bases). The length of the CDR3 is 13 residues. Germline-derived CDR1 and CDR2 are SGHTA and FQGNSA. The V end lost 4 bases, the J end lost 6 bases, and 10 bases lay between the germline ends. The CDR3 DNA sequence: TGTGCCAGCAGCTATCGGGAGTTCAATGAGCAGTTCTTC. Translated, it gives CASSYREFNEQFF.

This rearrangement joins TRBV5-4 to TRBJ2-5; tentative D call: TRBD1 (6 bases). CDR3 size: 14 residues. Trimming took 3 bases from V and 6 from J, leaving 15 bases between them. Looked up from germline, CDR1 is SGHNT and CDR2 is YYREEE (reference sequence). CDR3 DNA: TGTGCCAGCAGCTACGACAGGCCCCCTCAGACCCAGTACTTC. This codes for CASSYDRPPQTQYF.

The J gene is TRBJ2-7, the V gene TRBV13; 9 bases are a match to TRBD1. With V trimmed by 5 bases and J by 4 bases, 6 bases remained unmatched. The CDR3 totals 14 residues. Per germline, CDR1 PRHDT and CDR2 FYEKMQ (reference sequence). CDR3 region: CASSRRDRVYEQYF. The CDR3 coding sequence is TGTGCCAGCAGCCGCCGGGACAGGGTATACGAGCAGTACTTC.

This clone was seen only a few times. The rearrangement links TRBV30 to TRBJ2-1, with 8 bases matching TRBD2. This CDR3 spans 13 amino acids. Germline V gene lookup returns CDR1 GTSNPN and CDR2 SVGIG (reference sequence). The V gene end was trimmed by 0 bases and the J gene end by 13 bases; junction bases not matched to a gene: 8. The CDR3 coding sequence is TGTGCCTGGAGTGTACGAGCGGGAGTTGTCCAGTTCTTC. Translating gives CAWSVRAGVVQFF. Looking up the rest from reference TRBV30 and TRBJ2-1 gives the full variable domain: SQTIHQWPATLVQPVGSPLSLECTVEGTSNPNLYWYRQAAGRGLQLLFYSVGIGQISSEVPQNLSASRPQDRQFILSSKKLLLSDSGFYLCAWSVRAGVVQFFGPGTRLTVL.